This T cell receptor beta chain came from a study of immunodeficiency (dated 2019 in TCRdb). Notes on the research overall: The repertoires were analyzed to search for VDJ recombination defects and oligoclonality. Overall study outcomes, separate from this receptor: Patient CD8+ T cells showed restricted TRB V-J pairing and lower productive entropy than control CD8+ T cells. Entropy comparisons showed n=3 (open circles) for patients versus healthy controls; a thymic development effect was only suggested as possible. Based on top-100 and total clonotype frequencies, severe oligoclonality was found in patient CD8+ T cells but not in patient CD4+ T cells.

In the germline V gene, CDR1 corresponds to WSHSY and CDR2 to SAAADI. V lost 8 bases and J lost 6 bases, and the count of bases not matched to a germline gene is 13. Inclusive of the bounding cysteine and phenylalanine, the CDR3 is 15 residues long. CDR3 DNA only is kept here, 45 bases in frame from base 1. A note on this clone: Its antigen is still unknown. Base qualities are not at hand, and no much larger clone is one base apart.

Before TCR sequencing, CD3+CD8+ T cells were sorted out of fresh PBMCs. Genomic DNA was isolated using the QIAamp DNA Blood Mini Kit and then sent out for immunoSEQ repertoire analysis. CDR3 regions were amplified by multiplex PCR from a standard quantity of genomic DNA template. PCR products were sequenced on an Illumina platform. On the study's bioinformatics: Alignment of sequences was done against a reference, and the V, D and J gene definitions came from IMGT. Closely related sequences were merged by a nearest-neighbor clustering algorithm so that PCR and sequencing errors were removed. V, D and J usage in productive unique and total sequences was analyzed using ImmunoSEQ Analyzer tools and R version 3.6.1. This immuneACCESS table, as held by TCRdb, lists in-frame sequences with V and J called but not all clones. Of the missing ones, under half trace to an unresolved V gene in checked studies; the others have no known cause. V and J calls and clone size are as listed in that table; D and trimming were resolved from the DNA. The sample table lists about 1,100 clones, about 93% of them with a count of one. Roughly 1.4% of the sample rests with the top ten.

Sequencing was carried out using CD8+ T cells from blood. The rearranged chain carries TRBV10-2 and TRBJ2-3, with 8 middle bases fitting TRBD2. This TCR was sampled from a female donor. The CDR3 region reads CASSLTGTRGDTQYF. Read as DNA, the sequence is TGCGCCAGCTCACTTACCGGGACTAGAGGCGATACGCAGTATTTT.